This entry describes one TCR beta chain. An end of the junction does not agree with germline; a read error may underlie this. Measured with immunoSEQ multiplex PCR; TCRdb has only the in-frame clones, and not every one. The table includes about 2,500,000 clones, 85% to 95% detected once. This CDR3 is 20 amino acids long. Germline CDR1 reads SSHAT; CDR2 reads FNYEAQ (reference sequence). These data belong to a study of shared clonotypes between healthy human individuals. V usage is TRBV7-7 and J usage is TRBJ2-3, with D tentatively TRBD1 (6 bases). The sample taken for sequencing was naive CD4+ T cells sorted from blood. Subset noted: CD45RA+ positively selected. The receptor was isolated from a man aged 18 to 30 in good health. For the CDR3, the DNA is TGTGCTAGCAGCTTAGAGTATGGAGGACAGTCAGCTCCGAGCACAGATACGCAGTATTTT. Translating it yields CASSLEYGGQSAPSTDTQYF. The entire variable domain, with the rest obtained from reference TRBV7-7 and TRBJ2-3, is as follows: GAGVSQSPRYKVTKRGQDVTLRCDPISSHATLYWYQQALGQGPEFLTYFNYEAQPDKSGLPSDRFSAERPEGSISTLTIQRTEQRDSAMYRCASSLEYGGQSAPSTDTQYFGPGTRLTVL.